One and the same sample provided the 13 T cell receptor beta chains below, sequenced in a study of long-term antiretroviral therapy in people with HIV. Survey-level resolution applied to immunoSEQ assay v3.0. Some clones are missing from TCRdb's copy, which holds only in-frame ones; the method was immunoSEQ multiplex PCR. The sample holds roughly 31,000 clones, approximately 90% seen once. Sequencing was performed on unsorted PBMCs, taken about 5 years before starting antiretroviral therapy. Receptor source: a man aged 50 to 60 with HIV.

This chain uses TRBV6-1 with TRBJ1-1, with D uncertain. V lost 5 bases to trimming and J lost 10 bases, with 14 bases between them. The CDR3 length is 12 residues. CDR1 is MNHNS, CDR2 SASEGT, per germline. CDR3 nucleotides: TGTGCCAGCAGTAGGGATTCAATTAGAGCTTTCTTT. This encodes CASSRDSIRAFF.

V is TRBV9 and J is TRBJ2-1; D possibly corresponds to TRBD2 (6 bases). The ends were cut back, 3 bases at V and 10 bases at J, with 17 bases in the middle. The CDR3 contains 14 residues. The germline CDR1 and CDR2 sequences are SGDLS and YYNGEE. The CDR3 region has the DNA TGTGCCAGCAGCGCTGGGACTGTATCGGGAGAGCAGTTCTTC. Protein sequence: CASSAGTVSGEQFF.

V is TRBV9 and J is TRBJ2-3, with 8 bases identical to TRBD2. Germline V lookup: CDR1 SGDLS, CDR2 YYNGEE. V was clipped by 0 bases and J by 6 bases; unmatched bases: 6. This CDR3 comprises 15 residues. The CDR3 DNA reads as TGTGCCAGCAGCGTAGCTTTGCGGGGGGCCGATACGCAGTATTTT. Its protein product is CASSVALRGADTQYF. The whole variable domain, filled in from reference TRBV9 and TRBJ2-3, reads DSGVTQTPKHLITATGQRVTLRCSPRSGDLSVYWYQQSLDQGLQFLIQYYNGEERAKGNILERFSAQQFPDLHSELNLSSLELGDSALYFCASSVALRGADTQYFGPGTRLTVL.

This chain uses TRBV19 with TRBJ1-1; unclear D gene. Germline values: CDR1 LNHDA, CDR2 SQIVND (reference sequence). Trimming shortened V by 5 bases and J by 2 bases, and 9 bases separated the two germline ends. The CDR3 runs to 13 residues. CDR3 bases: TGTGCCAGTAGTCTGAGGGAAAACACTGAAGCTTTCTTT. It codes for CASSLRENTEAFF. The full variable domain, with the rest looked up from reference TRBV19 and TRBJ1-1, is DGGITQSPKYLFRKEGQNVTLSCEQNLNHDAMYWYRQDPGQGLRLIYYSQIVNDFQKGDIAEGYSVSREKKESFPLTVTSAQKNPTAFYLCASSLRENTEAFFGQGTRLTVV.

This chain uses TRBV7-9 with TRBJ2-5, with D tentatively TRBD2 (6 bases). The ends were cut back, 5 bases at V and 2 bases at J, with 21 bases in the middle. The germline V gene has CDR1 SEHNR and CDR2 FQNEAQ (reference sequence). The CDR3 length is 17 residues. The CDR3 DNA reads TGTGCCAGCAGCACGAGATACGGGGGTGAAGGGCAAGAGACCCAGTACTTC. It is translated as CASSTRYGGEGQETQYF. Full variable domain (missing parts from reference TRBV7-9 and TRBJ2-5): DTGVSQNPRHKITKRGQNVTFRCDPISEHNRLYWYRQTLGQGPEFLTYFQNEAQLEKSRLLSDRFSAERPKGSFSTLEIQRTEQGDSAMYLCASSTRYGGEGQETQYFGPGTRLLVL.

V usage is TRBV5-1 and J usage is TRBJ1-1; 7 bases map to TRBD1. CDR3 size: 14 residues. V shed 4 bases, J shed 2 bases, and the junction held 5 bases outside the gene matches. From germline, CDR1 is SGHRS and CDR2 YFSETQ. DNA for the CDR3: TGCGCCAGCAGCCAGGGGACAGCTAACACTGAAGCTTTCTTT. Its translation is CASSQGTANTEAFF.

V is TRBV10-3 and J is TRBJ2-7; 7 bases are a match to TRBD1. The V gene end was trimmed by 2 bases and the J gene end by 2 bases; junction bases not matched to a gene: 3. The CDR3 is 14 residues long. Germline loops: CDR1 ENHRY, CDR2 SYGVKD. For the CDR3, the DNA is TGTGCCATCAGTGAGGACAGGGTGGCCTACGAGCAGTACTTC. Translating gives CAISEDRVAYEQYF.

This chain's CDR3 is CASSQPSGRAYGELFF. CDR3 nucleotide sequence: TGCGCCAGCAGCCAGCCCAGCGGGAGGGCCTACGGGGAGCTGTTTTTT. The chain links TRBV4-1 to TRBJ2-2; 10 bases are a match to TRBD2. Germline lookup yields CDR1 MGHRA and CDR2 YSYEKL. The CDR3 has 16 residues. Unmatched junction bases numbered 8, after V lost 3 bases and J lost 7 bases.

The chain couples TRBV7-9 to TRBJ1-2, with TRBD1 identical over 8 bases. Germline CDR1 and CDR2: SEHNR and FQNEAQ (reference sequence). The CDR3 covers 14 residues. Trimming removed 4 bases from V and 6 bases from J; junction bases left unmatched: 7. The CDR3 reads CASSYGTGGDGYTF. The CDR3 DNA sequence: TGTGCCAGCAGCTACGGGACAGGTGGCGATGGCTACACCTTC.

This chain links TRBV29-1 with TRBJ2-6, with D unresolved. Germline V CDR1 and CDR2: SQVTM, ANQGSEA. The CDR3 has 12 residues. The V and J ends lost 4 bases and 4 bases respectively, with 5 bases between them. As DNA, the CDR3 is TGCAGCGTTGTCTCCGGGGCCAACGTCCTGACTTTC. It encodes CSVVSGANVLTF.

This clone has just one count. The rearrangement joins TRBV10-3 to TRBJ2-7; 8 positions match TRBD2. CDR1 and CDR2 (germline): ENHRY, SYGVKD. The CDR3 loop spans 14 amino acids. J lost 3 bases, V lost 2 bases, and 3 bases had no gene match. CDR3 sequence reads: CAISETGGVYEQYF. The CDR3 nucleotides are TGTGCCATCAGTGAGACGGGGGGGGTCTACGAGCAGTACTTC.

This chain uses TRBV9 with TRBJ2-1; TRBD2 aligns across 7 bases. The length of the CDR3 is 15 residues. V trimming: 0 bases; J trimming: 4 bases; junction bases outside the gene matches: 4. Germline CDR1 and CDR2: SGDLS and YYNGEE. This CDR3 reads CASSVEPSGYNEQFF. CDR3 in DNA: TGTGCCAGCAGCGTAGAACCTAGCGGTTACAATGAGCAGTTCTTC.

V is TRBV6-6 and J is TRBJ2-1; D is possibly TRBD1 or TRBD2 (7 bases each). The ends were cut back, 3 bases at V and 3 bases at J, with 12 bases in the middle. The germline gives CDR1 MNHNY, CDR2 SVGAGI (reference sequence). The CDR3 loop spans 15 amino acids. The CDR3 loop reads CASSYQGGGYNEQFF. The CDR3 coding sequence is TGTGCCAGCAGTTATCAGGGGGGGGGCTACAATGAGCAGTTCTTC.